The entry below describes one T cell receptor beta chain. Its target is unknown. The PCR employed 60 Vbeta primers together with 13 Jbeta primers. The protocol was immunoSEQ multiplex PCR, while the TCRdb copy is restricted to in-frame clones and leaves out a portion. The sample holds about 170,000 clones, roughly 80% seen once. The record originates from a study of cytomegalovirus exposure and HLA in healthy donors. Background on the study: Earlier sequencing of about 200 million T cells yielded around 100 million unique TCR beta sequences. Study results and caveats: Accounts indicate the classifier identified cytomegalovirus status with strong specificity and sensitivity. Researchers left out some V segments, among them TRBV6-2 and TRBV6-3, as indistinguishable. A reported reduction in N-insertions relative to the approximately 670-donor mean was seen in an Asian-associated ancestry cluster in a later analysis.

Germline V gene lookup returns CDR1 MNHEY and CDR2 SVGAGI. This CDR3 region has 13 residues. The clonotype comes from a female donor in good health and CMV-seronegative. This sequence joins TRBV6-5 and TRBJ2-5; D is uncertain. Gene TRBJ2-7 matches the end of the DNA better, so the J call may be wrong. The specimen was PBMCs. The CDR3 is CASSRKPSYEQYF. Here the CDR3 DNA reads TGTGCCAGCAGCAGGAAACCCTCCTACGAGCAGTACTTC.